The rows below give T cell receptor beta chains drawn from one sample of a study of blood T cell repertoires in COVID-19. The repertoire was sequenced with immunoSEQ multiplex PCR; TCRdb's copy has only in-frame clones and lacks some. The sample lists some 290,000 clones; almost 90% were seen once. Sequenced: peripheral blood. The receptors here all came from a woman aged 25 to 39 with COVID-19, enrolled during active disease. CDR3s include the opening cysteine and the closing phenylalanine or tryptophan. Fields, in order: V gene, clone size, D gene, J gene, CDR3 DNA, CDR3 protein. D genes are given only for firm matches. A row's size may be missing; if present it is once, few, many or a size class.

v_call: TRBV7-9
clone_size: NA
d_call: NA
j_call: TRBJ1-1
cdr3_nt: TGTGCCAGCAGCCTCGGACATACAGGAGAATCTGAAGCTTTCTTT
cdr3_aa: CASSLGHTGESEAFF

v_call: TRBV5-4
clone_size: few
d_call: NA
j_call: TRBJ2-7
cdr3_nt: TGTGCCAGCAGCTTGGCAGGGTTGTACGAGCAGTACTTC
cdr3_aa: CASSLAGLYEQYF

v_call: TRBV11-2
clone_size: NA
d_call: NA
j_call: TRBJ2-7
cdr3_nt: TGTGCCAGCAGCCACGGACAGCCTTACGAGCAGTACTTC
cdr3_aa: CASSHGQPYEQYF

v_call: TRBV6-1
clone_size: NA
d_call: NA
j_call: TRBJ1-5
cdr3_nt: TGTGCCAGCAGTCGCCCCTCAGGGGACCAGCCCCAGCATTTT
cdr3_aa: CASSRPSGDQPQHF

v_call: TRBV21-1
clone_size: NA
d_call: NA
j_call: TRBJ2-2
cdr3_nt: TGTGCCAGCAGCAAACTACAGGGCGGGTATGAACTTACCGGGGAGCTGTTTTTT
cdr3_aa: CASSKLQGGYELTGELFF

v_call: TRBV19
clone_size: NA
d_call: TRBD1
j_call: TRBJ1-2
cdr3_nt: TGTGCCAGTAGTATAAGGGCAGGGGGCCATGGCTACACCTTC
cdr3_aa: CASSIRAGGHGYTF

v_call: TRBV6-5
clone_size: NA
d_call: TRBD2
j_call: TRBJ2-7
cdr3_nt: TGTGCCAGCAGTTCGGGACTAGCGGACACCTACGAGCAGTACTTC
cdr3_aa: CASSSGLADTYEQYF

v_call: TRBV28
clone_size: once
d_call: NA
j_call: TRBJ1-2
cdr3_nt: TGTGCCAGCAGGGGGGGGGCCCTTGATGGCTACACCTTC
cdr3_aa: CASRGGALDGYTF

v_call: TRBV18
clone_size: once
d_call: TRBD2
j_call: TRBJ2-3
cdr3_nt: TGTGCCAGCTCACCACTTACTAGCGGAGCTACAGATACGCAGTATTTT
cdr3_aa: CASSPLTSGATDTQYF

v_call: TRBV28
clone_size: NA
d_call: NA
j_call: TRBJ1-4
cdr3_nt: TGTGCCAGCAGACCTGGGGGGTTTGGTGAAAAACTGTTTTTT
cdr3_aa: CASRPGGFGEKLFF

v_call: TRBV6-2/TRBV6-3
clone_size: NA
d_call: NA
j_call: TRBJ1-5
cdr3_nt: TGTGCCAGCAGTTACGGCGGGGGGCTGGGGCAGCCCCAGCATTTT
cdr3_aa: CASSYGGGLGQPQHF

v_call: TRBV30
clone_size: NA
d_call: TRBD1
j_call: TRBJ1-2
cdr3_nt: TGTGCCTGGAGTGTAGGCAGGGGGCAGTTTGGCTACACCTTC
cdr3_aa: CAWSVGRGQFGYTF

v_call: TRBV30
clone_size: NA
d_call: TRBD1
j_call: TRBJ1-5
cdr3_nt: TGTGCCTCGGACAGGGATAATCAGCCCCAGCATTTT
cdr3_aa: CASDRDNQPQHF

v_call: TRBV6-5
clone_size: NA
d_call: NA
j_call: TRBJ1-2
cdr3_nt: TGTGCCAGCAGAGGGGAGATGTCGGGAGGCTATGGCTACACCTTC
cdr3_aa: CASRGEMSGGYGYTF

v_call: TRBV5-6
clone_size: few
d_call: NA
j_call: TRBJ1-4
cdr3_nt: TGTGCCAGCAGCTTGGACAGCCTTAATGAAAAACTGTTTTTT
cdr3_aa: CASSLDSLNEKLFF

v_call: TRBV7-8
clone_size: NA
d_call: NA
j_call: TRBJ1-1
cdr3_nt: TGTGCCAGCAGCTTACAGGGCCCACTAATAGAAGCTTTCTTT
cdr3_aa: CASSLQGPLIEAFF

v_call: TRBV19
clone_size: NA
d_call: NA
j_call: TRBJ1-1
cdr3_nt: TGTGCCAGTAAGAGTGGCGGAGGGGTGACTGAAGCTTTCTTT
cdr3_aa: CASKSGGGVTEAFF

v_call: TRBV7-2
clone_size: NA
d_call: TRBD1
j_call: TRBJ1-5
cdr3_nt: TGTGCCAGCAGCTCGTTTCAGGGGGCTGGACAGCCCCAGCATTTT
cdr3_aa: CASSSFQGAGQPQHF

v_call: TRBV19
clone_size: NA
d_call: TRBD2
j_call: TRBJ2-1
cdr3_nt: TGTGCCAGTAGTTCTACTAGCGGGATCGGCAATGAGCAGTTCTTC
cdr3_aa: CASSSTSGIGNEQFF

v_call: TRBV19
clone_size: once
d_call: NA
j_call: TRBJ1-4
cdr3_nt: TGTGCCAGTAGTATTTTCGGGAACACTAATGAAAAACTGTTTTTT
cdr3_aa: CASSIFGNTNEKLFF

v_call: TRBV6-6
clone_size: NA
d_call: TRBD1
j_call: TRBJ1-3
cdr3_nt: TGTGCCAGCAGTTACTACGGCCAGGGGGAAGGAAACACCATATATTTT
cdr3_aa: CASSYYGQGEGNTIYF

v_call: TRBV3-1/TRBV3-2
clone_size: few
d_call: TRBD1
j_call: TRBJ1-6
cdr3_nt: TGTGCCAGCAGCCCGATGACAGGGAATTCACCCCTCCACTTT
cdr3_aa: CASSPMTGNSPLHF

v_call: TRBV5-5
clone_size: few
d_call: TRBD1
j_call: TRBJ1-5
cdr3_nt: TGTGCCAGCAGCTTACAGGGGGATAGTCAGCCCCAGCATTTT
cdr3_aa: CASSLQGDSQPQHF

v_call: TRBV4-1
clone_size: NA
d_call: NA
j_call: TRBJ2-7
cdr3_nt: TGCGCCAGCAGCGATACAACAGAGTCCCCCTACGAGCAGTACTTC
cdr3_aa: CASSDTTESPYEQYF

v_call: TRBV2
clone_size: NA
d_call: NA
j_call: TRBJ1-5
cdr3_nt: TGTGCCAGCAGTGAAATTCAAATTCAGCCCCAGCATTTT
cdr3_aa: CASSEIQIQPQHF

v_call: TRBV2
clone_size: NA
d_call: NA
j_call: TRBJ1-5
cdr3_nt: TGTGCCAGCAGTGAAACAGTGTTCCAGCCCCAGCATTTT
cdr3_aa: CASSETVFQPQHF

v_call: TRBV3-1/TRBV3-2
clone_size: NA
d_call: NA
j_call: TRBJ2-1
cdr3_nt: TGTGCCAGCAGCCAAGATCGTAACAATGAGCAGTTCTTC
cdr3_aa: CASSQDRNNEQFF

v_call: TRBV18
clone_size: once
d_call: NA
j_call: TRBJ2-7
cdr3_nt: TGTGCCAGCGGGAAGCAGGGAGGAACCTACGAGCAGTACTTC
cdr3_aa: CASGKQGGTYEQYF

v_call: TRBV5-1
clone_size: NA
d_call: NA
j_call: TRBJ1-4
cdr3_nt: TGCGCCAGCAGCAACTCCATCGCGGGGGATTATGAAAAACTGTTTTTT
cdr3_aa: CASSNSIAGDYEKLFF

v_call: TRBV29-1
clone_size: once
d_call: TRBD2
j_call: TRBJ2-1
cdr3_nt: TGCAGCGTCGGCGGGAGGGCCAGTATGGTTGAGCAGTTCTTC
cdr3_aa: CSVGGRASMVEQFF

v_call: TRBV19
clone_size: NA
d_call: NA
j_call: TRBJ1-3
cdr3_nt: TGTGCCAGTAGTTCCTCTGGACAGAGCCTTGGAAACACCATATATTTT
cdr3_aa: CASSSSGQSLGNTIYF

v_call: TRBV30
clone_size: few
d_call: NA
j_call: TRBJ1-2
cdr3_nt: TGTGCCTGGAGCCTCGGGAACTATGGCTACACCTTC
cdr3_aa: CAWSLGNYGYTF

v_call: TRBV28
clone_size: NA
d_call: TRBD1
j_call: TRBJ1-5
cdr3_nt: TGTGCCAGCAGTTGGGGGACAGGGGCTCAGCCCCAGCATTTT
cdr3_aa: CASSWGTGAQPQHF

v_call: TRBV18
clone_size: NA
d_call: NA
j_call: TRBJ2-7
cdr3_nt: TGTGCCAGCTCACTTCGAGATCCGGGGTCCTACGAGCAGTACTTC
cdr3_aa: CASSLRDPGSYEQYF

v_call: TRBV5-1
clone_size: NA
d_call: TRBD1
j_call: TRBJ1-1
cdr3_nt: TGCGCCAGCAGCGACCAAGGACAGGGGAACACTGAAGCTTTCTTT
cdr3_aa: CASSDQGQGNTEAFF

v_call: TRBV3-1/TRBV3-2
clone_size: NA
d_call: NA
j_call: TRBJ2-7
cdr3_nt: TGTGCCAGCAGCCAAGAAGCGACTGGCCAAGGGTACTTC
cdr3_aa: CASSQEATGQGYF

v_call: TRBV7-6
clone_size: few
d_call: TRBD1
j_call: TRBJ1-1
cdr3_nt: TGTGCCAGCAGCACCGGGACAGGGGAAGGACACACTGAAGCTTTCTTT
cdr3_aa: CASSTGTGEGHTEAFF

v_call: TRBV5-1
clone_size: NA
d_call: NA
j_call: TRBJ2-2
cdr3_nt: TGCGCCAGCAGCTTGGATATAACTAGTTACGCCGGGGAGCTGTTTTTT
cdr3_aa: CASSLDITSYAGELFF

v_call: TRBV7-2
clone_size: few
d_call: NA
j_call: TRBJ1-1
cdr3_nt: TGTGCCAGCGTACCCAGGGAGCTGGGGGGTCGGAACACTGAAGCTTTCTTT
cdr3_aa: CASVPRELGGRNTEAFF

v_call: TRBV2
clone_size: once
d_call: NA
j_call: TRBJ2-7
cdr3_nt: TGTGCCAGCAGTGAAGCACGGAGGAGAGAGCAGTACTTC
cdr3_aa: CASSEARRREQYF